Each of the 17 T cell receptor beta chains below was sequenced from the same sample in a study of blood T cell repertoires in COVID-19. The data were produced by immunoSEQ multiplex PCR, yet TCRdb's version contains in-frame clones alone and is incomplete. The sample contains around 190,000 clones, 82% of which appear only once. Input material: peripheral blood. The receptors shown here come from a woman in her sixties or seventies with COVID-19, enrolled during active disease.

In this sample, this clone turned up once. The gene calls are TRBV7-9 and TRBJ2-5; 11 nucleotides match TRBD2. Germline V gene lookup returns CDR1 SEHNR and CDR2 FQNEAQ (reference sequence). This CDR3 is built from 16 residues. V was pared by 3 bases and J by 6 bases, with 9 bases of the junction left unmatched. CDR3 coding DNA: TGTGCCAGCAGCTTCCAACTAGCGGGGGTACGAAAGACCCAGTACTTC. Its protein is CASSFQLAGVRKTQYF.

V gene TRBV7-9 combines with J gene TRBJ1-5; weak D call: TRBD1 (6 bases). The CDR3 is 14 residues long. V gave up 4 bases and J gave up 6 bases, with 13 bases separating them. The germline gives CDR1 SEHNR, CDR2 FQNEAQ (reference sequence). CDR3: CASSSLQGSQPQHF. Written as DNA, the CDR3 is TGTGCCAGCAGCTCATTACAGGGTTCTCAGCCCCAGCATTTT.

The chain links TRBV5-1 to TRBJ1-2; unclear D gene. CDR1 and CDR2 from the germline V gene are SGHRS and YFSETQ. The CDR3 contains 13 residues. V was shortened by 0 bases and J by 5 bases, with 8 bases between the two germline ends. In nucleotides, the CDR3 is TGCGCCAGCAGCTTGGCCGCGGCTTATGGCTACACCTTC. Translated, it gives CASSLAAAYGYTF. Complete variable domain (other parts from reference TRBV5-1 and TRBJ1-2): KAGVTQTPRYLIKTRGQQVTLSCSPISGHRSVSWYQQTPGQGLQFLFEYFSETQRNKGNFPGRFSGRQFSNSRSEMNVSTLELGDSALYLCASSLAAAYGYTFGSGTRLTVV.

This chain connects TRBV29-1 to TRBJ2-7; weak D call: TRBD2 (5 bases). V was pared by 7 bases and J by 5 bases, with 12 bases between. The CDR3 runs 11 residues. Germline CDR1 is SQVTM and CDR2 is ANQGSEA. The DNA for the CDR3 is TGCAGCGCCCGGTGGCGGGACGAGCAGTACTTC. It encodes CSARWRDEQYF.

This clone has ten or more counts. The chain couples TRBV6-5 to TRBJ2-5; 8 bases agree with TRBD1. The CDR3 totals 15 residues. Trimming cost V 5 bases and J 5 bases; bases outside gene matches: 10. Germline V CDR1 and CDR2: MNHEY, SVGAGI. CDR3 amino acids: CASSPSQGVGETQYF. CDR3 nucleotides: TGTGCCAGCAGTCCGTCACAGGGGGTGGGGGAGACCCAGTACTTC.

This chain links TRBV2 with TRBJ2-6; D perhaps matches TRBD2 (5 bases). This CDR3 comprises 16 residues. V shed 6 bases and J shed 0 bases, with 12 bases lying between them. Germline loops: CDR1 SNHLY, CDR2 FYNNEI. The CDR3 nucleotides are TGTGCCAGCAGGGAGGACGGTAGCTCTGGGGCCAACGTCCTGACTTTC. Amino acid sequence: CASREDGSSGANVLTF.

V gene TRBV5-1 combines with J gene TRBJ2-7; 7 bases match TRBD2. The length of the CDR3 is 15 residues. The V gene's germline CDR1 is SGHRS and CDR2 YFSETQ. V lost 3 bases and J lost 5; bases outside the gene matches: 11. CDR3 bases: TGCGCCAGCAGCTCCCAGTCGGGGGGTCTGAACGAGCAGTACTTC. Encoded protein: CASSSQSGGLNEQYF.

The chain combines TRBV20-1 with TRBJ1-2; TRBD1 matches at 7 bases. The CDR3 sequence is 15 residues long. The germline gives CDR1 DFQATT, CDR2 SNEGSKA (reference sequence). V dropped 4 bases and J dropped 1; count of bases not matched to a gene: 9. The CDR3 nucleotides are TGCAGTGCTATTGACCCGACAGGGAGTAACTATGGCTACACCTTC. This gives the protein CSAIDPTGSNYGYTF.

The chain carries TRBV10-3 and TRBJ1-1; weak D call: TRBD1 (5 bases). V gave up 2 bases and J gave up 5 bases, with 6 bases separating them. CDR1 is ENHRY, CDR2 SYGVKD, per germline. The CDR3 length is 12 residues. For the CDR3, the DNA is TGTGCCATCAGTGAGAAGGGGACTGAAGCTTTCTTT. Translation gives CAISEKGTEAFF.

The V call is TRBV3-1 (or the pseudogene TRBV3-2), the J call TRBJ2-7; D uncertain. CDR3 size: 12 residues. V lost 0 bases to trimming and J lost 4 bases, with 4 bases between them. CDR1 and CDR2 from the germline V gene are LGHDT and YNNKEL (reference sequence). CDR3 region: CASSQEYYEQYF. DNA of the CDR3: TGTGCCAGCAGCCAAGAATATTACGAGCAGTACTTC.

The V gene is TRBV7-9, the J gene TRBJ2-7; the D gene is possibly TRBD1 (6 bases). Germline-derived CDR1 and CDR2 are SEHNR and FQNEAQ (reference sequence). The CDR3 has 14 amino acids. V lost 3 bases and J 2 bases, leaving 11 bases between the germline ends. The CDR3 sequence is CASSLQGSPYEQYF. CDR3 nucleotides: TGTGCCAGCAGCTTGCAGGGGAGTCCCTACGAGCAGTACTTC.

The genes are TRBV5-4 and TRBJ2-7, with D maybe TRBD1 (5 bases). This CDR3 is 15 amino acids long. CDR1 is SGHNT and CDR2 is YYREEE in the germline V gene (reference sequence). Trimming took off 1 base at V and 1 base at J, with 12 bases between the two ends. The CDR3 DNA reads as TGTGCCAGCAGCTTGAATGGGGCAGGGTCCTACGAGCAGTACTTC. Translating it yields CASSLNGAGSYEQYF.

This clone was recorded once. The chain employs TRBV5-1 and TRBJ1-6; D ambiguous. The germline V gene has CDR1 SGHRS and CDR2 YFSETQ. This CDR3 region has 14 residues. The V and J ends lost 4 bases and 14 bases respectively, with 19 bases between them. In nucleotides, the CDR3 is TGCGCCAGCAGCCGGGTGGCATTGGACTCGGCCCTCCACTTT. Its protein product is CASSRVALDSALHF. Filled out from reference TRBV5-1 and TRBJ1-6, the complete variable domain reads KAGVTQTPRYLIKTRGQQVTLSCSPISGHRSVSWYQQTPGQGLQFLFEYFSETQRNKGNFPGRFSGRQFSNSRSEMNVSTLELGDSALYLCASSRVALDSALHFGNGTRLTVT.

The chain is built from TRBV28 and TRBJ1-1; D possibly corresponds to TRBD1 (5 bases). V shed 5 bases and J shed 6 bases, with 16 bases lying between them. Per the germline V gene, CDR1 is MDHEN and CDR2 is SYDVKM. The CDR3 sequence is 14 residues long. The CDR3 reads CASSSRRGAPEAFF. CDR3 coding DNA: TGTGCCAGCAGTAGCCGAAGGGGCGCGCCTGAAGCTTTCTTT.

CDR3 DNA: TGTGCCAGCAGCCCCAATTACGGGGGGGTCGGTAAAAATTCACCCCTCCACTTT. Protein product: CASSPNYGGVGKNSPLHF. This sequence joins TRBV9 and TRBJ1-6; possibly TRBD1 for D (5 bases). The CDR3 consists of 18 residues. V lost 4 bases and J lost 7, with 24 bases in between. From germline, CDR1 is SGDLS and CDR2 YYNGEE.

This clone was seen many times. The chain recombines TRBV4-1 with TRBJ1-4; D is undetermined. Trimming pared 0 bases from V and 8 bases from J, leaving 10 bases between. This CDR3 is 14 amino acids long. CDR1 is MGHRA and CDR2 is YSYEKL in the germline V gene. The CDR3 loop is CASSQEIRGEKLFF. Written as DNA, the CDR3 is TGCGCCAGCAGCCAAGAAATCCGGGGAGAAAAACTGTTTTTT.

With respect to this clone: The limits of the CDR3 on the DNA are not certain, so only TCRdb's listed CDR3 is given. This chain connects TRBV2 to TRBJ2-7; the table's D call TRBD1 went unverified against the DNA. Germline V gene sequence: CDR1 SNHLY, CDR2 FYNNEI. The CDR3 extends over 15 residues, inclusive of both ends. The CDR3 sequence is CASSRAGQGASEQYF.